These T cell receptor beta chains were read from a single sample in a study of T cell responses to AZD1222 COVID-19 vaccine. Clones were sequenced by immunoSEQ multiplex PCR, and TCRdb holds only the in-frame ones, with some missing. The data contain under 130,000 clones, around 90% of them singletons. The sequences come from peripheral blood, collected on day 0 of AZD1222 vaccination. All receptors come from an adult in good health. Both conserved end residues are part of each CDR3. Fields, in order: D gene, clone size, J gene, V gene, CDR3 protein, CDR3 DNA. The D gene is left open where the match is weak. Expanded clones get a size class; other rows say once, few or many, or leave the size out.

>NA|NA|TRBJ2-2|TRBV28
CALLDRHTGELFF
TGTGCCCTTCTGGACAGACACACCGGGGAGCTGTTTTTT
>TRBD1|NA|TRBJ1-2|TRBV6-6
CASSQDRGRMRRNGYTF
TGTGCCAGCAGTCAGGACAGGGGGCGCATGAGAAGGAATGGCTACACCTTC
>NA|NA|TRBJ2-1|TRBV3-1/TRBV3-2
CASSPPGLGGHGRFF
TGTGCCAGCAGCCCCCCGGGACTAGGGGGCCATGGGCGGTTCTTC
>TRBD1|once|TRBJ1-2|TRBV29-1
CSVGPGQTNYGYTF
TGCAGCGTTGGTCCGGGACAGACTAACTATGGCTACACCTTC
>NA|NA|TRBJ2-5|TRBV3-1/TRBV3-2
CASSQDRYWGPKKETQYF
TGTGCCAGCAGCCAAGACCGGTACTGGGGACCAAAAAAAGAGACCCAGTACTTC
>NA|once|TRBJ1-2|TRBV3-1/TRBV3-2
CASSPLRDNYGYTF
TGTGCCAGCAGCCCCCTCCGGGACAACTATGGCTACACCTTC
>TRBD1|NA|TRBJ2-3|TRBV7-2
CASSRTGGTDTQYF
TGTGCCAGCAGCCGCACAGGGGGCACAGATACGCAGTATTTT
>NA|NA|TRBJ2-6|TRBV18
CASSEEAGANVLTF
TGTGCCAGCTCCGAGGAGGCCGGGGCCAACGTCCTGACTTTC
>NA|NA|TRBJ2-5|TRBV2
CASSVSETQYF
TGTGCCAGCAGTGTATCGGAGACCCAGTACTTC
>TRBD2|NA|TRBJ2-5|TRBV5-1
CASSFGRGQETQYF
TGCGCCAGCAGCTTCGGGCGGGGGCAAGAGACCCAGTACTTC
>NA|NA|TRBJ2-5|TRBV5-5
CASSLEETQYF
TGTGCCAGCAGCTTAGAAGAGACCCAGTACTTC
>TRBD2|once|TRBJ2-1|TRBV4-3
CASSQGTSGGHSYNEQFF
TGCGCCAGCAGCCAGGGAACTAGCGGGGGGCACTCCTACAATGAGCAGTTCTTC
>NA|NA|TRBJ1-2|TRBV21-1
CASSKVGQANNYGYTF
TGTGCCAGCAGCAAAGTCGGGCAAGCCAATAACTATGGCTACACCTTC
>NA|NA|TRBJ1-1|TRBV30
CAWRQGRNTEAFF
TGTGCCTGGAGACAAGGCAGGAACACTGAAGCTTTCTTT
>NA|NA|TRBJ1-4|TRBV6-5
CASIFDRRTNEKLFF
TGTGCCAGCATCTTCGACCGGAGAACTAATGAAAAACTGTTTTTT
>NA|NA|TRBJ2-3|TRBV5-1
CASSLDVRTDTQYF
TGCGCCAGCAGCTTGGATGTGCGGACAGATACGCAGTATTTT
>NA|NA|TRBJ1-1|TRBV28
CATITATKAFF
TGTGCCACCATAACAGCGACCAAAGCTTTCTTT
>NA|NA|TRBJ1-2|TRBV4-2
CASSQEIRDPYGYTF
TGTGCCAGCAGCCAAGAAATAAGGGACCCCTATGGCTACACCTTC
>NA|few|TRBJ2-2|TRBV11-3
CASQRAAGELFF
TGTGCCAGCCAACGGGCAGCCGGGGAGCTGTTTTTT
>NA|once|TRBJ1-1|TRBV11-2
CASSFAPRGGDTEAFF
TGTGCCAGCAGCTTTGCCCCCAGGGGAGGGGACACTGAAGCTTTCTTT
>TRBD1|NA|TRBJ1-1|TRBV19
CATDRGLMNTEAFF
TGTGCCACAGACAGGGGGCTCATGAACACTGAAGCTTTCTTT
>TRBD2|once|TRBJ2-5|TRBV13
CASSRTSGSQETQYF
TGTGCCAGCAGTCGGACTAGCGGGTCCCAAGAGACCCAGTACTTC
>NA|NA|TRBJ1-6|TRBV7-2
CASSWTFGRSYNSPLHF
TGTGCCAGCAGCTGGACCTTTGGGCGCTCCTATAATTCACCCCTCCACTTT
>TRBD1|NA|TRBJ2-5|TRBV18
CASSPDRETQYF
TGTGCCAGCTCGCCGGACAGGGAGACCCAGTACTTC
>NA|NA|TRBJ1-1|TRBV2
CASSEGLGEAFF
TGTGCCAGCAGTGAAGGGCTCGGTGAAGCTTTCTTT
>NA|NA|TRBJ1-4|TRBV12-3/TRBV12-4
CASRRREKLFF
TGTGCCAGCAGACGGCGCGAAAAACTGTTTTTT
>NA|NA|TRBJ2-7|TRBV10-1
CATKENYEQYF
TGCGCCACAAAGGAAAACTACGAGCAGTACTTC
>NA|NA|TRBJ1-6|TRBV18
CASSPPGIGDNSPLHF
TGTGCCAGCTCACCACCTGGTATCGGGGATAATTCACCCCTCCACTTT